This T cell receptor beta chain is drawn from a study of T cell responses to AZD1222 COVID-19 vaccine. For this clone: Its antigen is not known.

In germline, CDR1 is LGHDT, CDR2 YNNKEL (reference sequence). This CDR3 has 16 amino acids. Unmatched junction bases numbered 13, after V lost 0 bases and J lost 9 bases. Using immunoSEQ multiplex PCR, the repertoire was profiled, and TCRdb retains in-frame clones only, with some absent. Of 130,000 to 150,000 clones in the sample, roughly 91% were seen once. Findings of the study overall: Baseline serostatus was positive in only six AZD1222 recipients. Repertoire collection took place solely once the T cell response had peaked. White British people made up most donors, females outnumbered males, and clonal diversity was possibly underestimated.

The rearrangement uses TRBV3-1 (or the pseudogene TRBV3-2) and TRBJ1-1; 7 nucleotides agree with TRBD1. The source material was peripheral blood, sampled on day 0 of AZD1222 vaccination. The sequence was collected from an adult in good health. The CDR3 nucleotides read TGTGCCAGCAGCCAAGATCCCCGGCCAGGGGGGGGAAAAGCTTTCTTT. Its translation is CASSQDPRPGGGKAFF.